This T cell receptor beta chain was sequenced during a study of blood T cell repertoires in COVID-19 (TCRdb year 2020). Regarding the research as a whole: Collaborator samples came from the United States, Italy and Spain and covered acute and convalescent phases of COVID-19. The repertoires were made available in a free public database intended to serve as a resource for research on the immune response to SARS-CoV-2. Samples came from the ongoing ImmuneRACE study (first 160 participants) plus 1,254 subjects from 6 global collaborators. Nearly every sample came with metadata listing a de-identified subject ID, COVID-19 status, age in years and sex. The dataset comprised deeply sampled blood TCRbeta repertoires from subjects exposed to, actively infected with, or recovered from COVID-19. The prospective study material was composed of cDNA or gDNA derived from T cells, B-cell-depleted T cells, or PBMCs. HLA class I and class II types, where available, came from metadata supplied by the sample provider rather than from assay-based typing. General findings and caveats noted by the study authors: The quantity of clinical and demographic metadata differed by source and by participant and was supplied without curation.

The CDR3 sequence holds 15 residues, the cysteine and phenylalanine included. Only the CDR3 portion is preserved as DNA: 45 bases, with reading frame beginning at the first base. V gives up 3 bases and J gives up 0 bases, and the segment between their germline ends measures 9 bases. From the germline V gene, CDR1 is KGHSH and CDR2 is LQKENI. TCRbeta CDR3 regions were amplified from genomic DNA using the immunoSEQ Assay, a bias-controlled multiplex PCR. On the authors' methods: The number of nucleated cells in each sample was estimated by amplification of reference gene primers within the assay. To quantify the absolute abundance of each unique TCRbeta CDR3 rearrangement, sequence reads were collapsed and filtered. For each sample, productive Simpson clonality was calculated by taking the square root of Simpson's diversity index across productive rearrangements. TCRdb took over this immuneACCESS table, retaining in-frame rearrangements with V and J assigned. Such tables are incomplete; in checked studies, under half of the missing clones stem from an unresolved V gene, and the remainder is unexplained. V and J calls and clone size are those listed in that table; D and trimming were worked out from the DNA. This sample lists 150,000 to 200,000 clones; 85% to 95% were detected once. The ten largest make up approximately 0.48% of the sample.

Each collaborating institution followed its own protocols to collect whole blood in K2EDTA tubes. Collaborator samples were shipped for TCRbeta analysis as frozen whole blood, isolated PBMCs, or DNA extracted from either sample type. As concerns this clone: It lacks a known antigen. The input lacks base qualities; no much larger clone sits a single base away.

Material: peripheral blood. The receptor was isolated from a man between 50 and 59 years old with acute or convalescent COVID-19. The chain couples TRBV18 to TRBJ1-5, with the D gene uncertain. For the CDR3, the sequence is CASSPGWASNQPQHF. The DNA sequence follows: TGTGCCAGCTCACCTGGCTGGGCTAGCAATCAGCCCCAGCATTTT.